A selection of T cell receptor beta chains follows, all from one sample in a study of blood T cell repertoires in COVID-19. TCRdb's table, derived via immunoSEQ multiplex PCR, lists solely in-frame clones and lacks some. The data show approximately 380,000 clones, 88% seen once. What was sequenced was PBMCs or T cells enriched from blood (not recorded which). The receptors originated from a woman in her late teens or twenties who had recovered from COVID-19. The CDR3 runs from the conserved cysteine through the conserved F or W. Each record gives: CDR3 protein, D gene, V gene. A D gene is named only where the DNA matches it firmly.

CDR3: CASSPYAGYNEKLFF
D: NA
V: TRBV4-2